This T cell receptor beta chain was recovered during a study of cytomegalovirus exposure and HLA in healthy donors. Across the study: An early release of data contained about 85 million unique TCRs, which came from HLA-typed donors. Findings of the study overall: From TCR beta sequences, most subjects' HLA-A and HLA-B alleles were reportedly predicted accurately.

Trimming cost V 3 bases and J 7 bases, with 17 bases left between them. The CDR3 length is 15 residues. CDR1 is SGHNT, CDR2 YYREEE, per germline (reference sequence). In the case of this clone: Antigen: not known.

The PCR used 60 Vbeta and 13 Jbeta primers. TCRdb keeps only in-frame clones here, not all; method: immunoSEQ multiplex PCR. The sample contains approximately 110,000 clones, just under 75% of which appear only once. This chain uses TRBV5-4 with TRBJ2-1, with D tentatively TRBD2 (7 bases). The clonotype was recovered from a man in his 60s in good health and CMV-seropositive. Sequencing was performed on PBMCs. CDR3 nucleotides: TGTGCCAGCAGCTCAAGGGGGGGCCGGTTTAATGAGCAGTTCTTC. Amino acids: CASSSRGGRFNEQFF.